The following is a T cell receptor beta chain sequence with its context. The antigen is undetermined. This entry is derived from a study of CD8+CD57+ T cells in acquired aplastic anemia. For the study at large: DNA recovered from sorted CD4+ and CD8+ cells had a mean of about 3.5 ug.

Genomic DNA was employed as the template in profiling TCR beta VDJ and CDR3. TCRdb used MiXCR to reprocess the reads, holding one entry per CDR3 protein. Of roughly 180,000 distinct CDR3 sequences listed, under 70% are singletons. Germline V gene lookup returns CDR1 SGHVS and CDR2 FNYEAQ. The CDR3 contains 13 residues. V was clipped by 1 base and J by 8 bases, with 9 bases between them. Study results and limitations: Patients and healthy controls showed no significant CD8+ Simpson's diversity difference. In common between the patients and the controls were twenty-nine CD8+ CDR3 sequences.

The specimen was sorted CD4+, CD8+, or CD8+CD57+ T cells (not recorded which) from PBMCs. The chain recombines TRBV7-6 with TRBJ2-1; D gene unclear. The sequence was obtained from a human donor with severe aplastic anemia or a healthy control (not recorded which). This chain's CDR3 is CASSLGDGDEQFF. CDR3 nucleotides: TGTGCCAGCAGCTTAGGAGATGGGGATGAGCAGTTCTTC.